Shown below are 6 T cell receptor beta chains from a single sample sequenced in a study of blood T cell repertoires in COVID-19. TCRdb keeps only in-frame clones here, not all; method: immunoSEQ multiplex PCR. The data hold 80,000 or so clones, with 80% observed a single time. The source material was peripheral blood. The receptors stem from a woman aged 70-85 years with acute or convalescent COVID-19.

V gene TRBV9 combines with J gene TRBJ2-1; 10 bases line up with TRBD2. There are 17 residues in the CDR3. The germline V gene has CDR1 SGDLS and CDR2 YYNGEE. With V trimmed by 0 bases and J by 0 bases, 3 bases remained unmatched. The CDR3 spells CASSVERGGSSYNEQFF. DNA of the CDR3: TGTGCCAGCAGCGTAGAGCGGGGGGGAAGCTCCTACAATGAGCAGTTCTTC.

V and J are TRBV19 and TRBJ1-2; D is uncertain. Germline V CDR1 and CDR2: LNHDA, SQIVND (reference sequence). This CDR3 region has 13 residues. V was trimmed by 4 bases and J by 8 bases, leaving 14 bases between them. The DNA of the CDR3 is TGTGCCAGTAGTAATTTAGGCGCGCGGGGCTACACCTTC. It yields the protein CASSNLGARGYTF.

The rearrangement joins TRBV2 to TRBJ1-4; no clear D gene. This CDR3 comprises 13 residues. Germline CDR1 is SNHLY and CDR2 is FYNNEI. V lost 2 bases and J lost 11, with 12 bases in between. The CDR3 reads CASSETRVDKLFF. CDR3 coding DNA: TGTGCCAGCAGTGAAACACGGGTTGATAAACTGTTTTTT.

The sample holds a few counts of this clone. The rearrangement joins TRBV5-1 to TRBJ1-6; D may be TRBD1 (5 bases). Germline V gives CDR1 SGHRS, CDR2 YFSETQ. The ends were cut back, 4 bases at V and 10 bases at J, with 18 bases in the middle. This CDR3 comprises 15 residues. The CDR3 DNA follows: TGCGCCAGCAGCCAGGGTTATGCCGAAGGATCACCCCTCCACTTT. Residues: CASSQGYAEGSPLHF. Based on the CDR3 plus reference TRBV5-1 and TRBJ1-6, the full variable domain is KAGVTQTPRYLIKTRGQQVTLSCSPISGHRSVSWYQQTPGQGLQFLFEYFSETQRNKGNFPGRFSGRQFSNSRSEMNVSTLELGDSALYLCASSQGYAEGSPLHFGNGTRLTVT.

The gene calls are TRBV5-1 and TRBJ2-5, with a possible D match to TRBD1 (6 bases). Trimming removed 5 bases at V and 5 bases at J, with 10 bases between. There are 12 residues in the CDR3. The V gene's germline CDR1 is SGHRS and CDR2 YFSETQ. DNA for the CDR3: TGCGCCAGCAGGCCAGGGGAGGAGACCCAGTACTTC. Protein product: CASRPGEETQYF.

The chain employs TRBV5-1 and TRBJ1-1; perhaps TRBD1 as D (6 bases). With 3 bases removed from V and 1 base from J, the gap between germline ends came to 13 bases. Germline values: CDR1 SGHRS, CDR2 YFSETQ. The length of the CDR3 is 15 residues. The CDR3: CASSYGQKENTEAFF. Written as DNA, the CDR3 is TGCGCCAGCAGCTACGGACAGAAAGAGAACACTGAAGCTTTCTTT.